This TCR beta chain emerged from a study of early T cells in non-severe SARS-CoV-2 infection. Study at large: Chains were unpaired, as sequencing was done on bulk RNA from unsorted whole blood.

Separate cDNA molecules each had unique molecular identifiers attached to them. TCRdb redid the calling of the 5' RACE reads with MiXCR, one entry per CDR3 protein. The table lists fewer than 120,000 distinct CDR3 sequences, over 9.5% of them singletons. There are a few counts of this clonotype. From germline, CDR1 is LNHDA and CDR2 SQIVND (reference sequence). V dropped 3 bases and J dropped 1 base, with 4 bases sitting between them. There are 13 residues in the CDR3. The V call is TRBV19, the J call TRBJ1-5; no clear D gene. The starting material was whole blood, obtained at baseline. The origin of this receptor is an adult who was a healthcare worker with PCR-confirmed SARS-CoV-2 infection or an uninfected control (not recorded which). The CDR3 sequence: CASSIPSNQPQHF. The CDR3 DNA reads as TGTGCCAGTAGTATTCCCAGCAATCAGCCCCAGCATTTT.